Listed here is a single TCR beta chain. This clonotype was counted between two and nine times. There is no known antigen for this receptor. No base quality information exists; no much larger clone differs at one position. Including cysteine and phenylalanine, the CDR3 has 15 amino acids. The only DNA kept is the CDR3, 45 bases in frame from the first base. The data derive from a study of blood T cells in healthy people across ages (dated by TCRdb to the mid-2010s). In terms of the full investigation: In model experiments, roughly one uniquely barcoded TCR beta cDNA molecule per two T cells was captured by template switching. Age-related changes in TCR beta repertoire diversity were measured in the study by deep sequencing normalized with unique cDNA molecular identifiers. Four age groups were formed from the donors: young (average roughly 15 years), middle-aged (more than 35), aged (more than 55) and long-lived (approximately 78). Two additional independent replicas of 1 million unique cDNA reads from the same blood draw were analyzed for two donors (one aged 18 to 29 and one aged 80 or older).

Systemically healthy Caucasian individuals from Russia, around 38 in total and aged about 6 to 95 years, were included as donors. Each donor gave about 9.7 milliliters of peripheral blood, drawn into EDTA-treated Vacutainer tubes. Ficoll-Paque density-gradient centrifugation was used to isolate PBMCs, with at least 6 million obtained per sample. Total RNA was extracted from PBMCs with Trizol reagent, with at least 6 micrograms obtained per sample. For every donor, flow cytometry on a PBMC aliquot measured the percentage of naive CD45RAhigh/CD27high T cells. Broader findings and caveats from the paper: Compared with the aged group, the long-lived group had more naive CD4+ T cells, fewer expanded clones and increased TCR diversity, suggesting age selection. As age increased, observed TCR beta diversity per million T cells dropped in a roughly linear way, and a significant reduction was already evident by age 40. Observed TCR beta diversity correlated strongly with the percentage of naive T cells measured by flow cytometry. Donor CMV infection status was unknown, potentially confounding age-related changes in expanded clonotypes. Estimates of total diversity from one million sequenced T cells were regarded as lower bounds and underestimates. Since profiling was done on bulk unsorted PBMCs, naive and antigen-experienced compartments could not be conclusively compared.

The library was built by means of 5' RACE. Sequencing used an Illumina HiSeq 2500. A second 7 to 11 cycle PCR used a sample-barcoded 5' primer and a J-beta primer mix. A template-switch 5' adaptor carrying 12 random nucleotides introduced a unique molecular identifier onto each TCR beta cDNA molecule. At least 2.5 million CDR3-containing paired-end reads were obtained from each sample. First-strand cDNA synthesis was performed from all RNA using the Mint cDNA synthesis kit, with priming by a TRBC-specific oligonucleotide. Following uracil-DNA glycosylase treatment, all cDNA underwent a first 18-cycle PCR with the universal primers M1SS and BC2_uni_R. The authors processed their data as follows. Each sample was normalized by randomly selecting 1 million high-quality reads, each carrying a distinct molecular identifier. Instead of being binned into consensus sequences, reads that shared molecular identifiers were thrown out. MiTCR, set to a Q25 quality threshold and the strictest error-elimination algorithm, was used for CDR3 identification, clonotype clustering and error correction. Lower-bound total TCR beta diversity was estimated with a nonparametric unseen species model using Euler transformation. In-frame beta chains were kept once TCRdb had trimmed the public reads at Q25 with fastp and called clones with MiXCR. When rows share a CDR3 protein, they turn into one entry using the most common DNA and genes. For this entry, the V and J calls and clone size follow TCRdb and not the study's own pipeline. This sample is represented by about 720,000 distinct CDR3 sequences; around 25% of them were singletons. Roughly 3.8% of the sample belongs to the ten largest clones.

This same sample was also part of a study on T cells of mothers and their children. The other study reports the following: Nine systemically healthy Caucasian individuals, comprising three mothers and their six children, were included as donors. cDNA synthesis used all of the extracted RNA, with 1.5 ug of RNA in each 15 ul reaction. In the second PCR, the M1S primer added sample barcodes and 2-4 random nucleotides. Over 10 million TCR beta CDR3 reads came from each mother, compared with 2.5 million to 3.5 million reads from each child. In both related and unrelated pairs, thymic selection shapes the output of TCR recombination in a similar way, with inherited differences having only a minor effect. Normalized repertoire overlap was always found to be slightly, but never significantly, higher in related mother-child pairs than in unrelated mother-child pairs. No persistent microchimeric T cell clones were detected, at a sensitivity of approximately 100 clones per million clonotypes. Deep NGS was used in the study to compare the TCR beta repertoires of mothers and children and to look for features that separate related mother-child pairs from unrelated individuals. On average, the children were roughly 12 +/- 4 years old, while the mothers were about 37 +/- 4 years old. After adapter ligation was performed with NEBNext reagents, the libraries were sequenced on an Illumina HiSeq 2000 with 100+100 nt paired-end reads. To prevent cross-contamination, the mother and child libraries were prepared a month apart and were sequenced in separate runs. For each donor, somewhere between about 450,000 and 2,000,000 distinct TCR beta clonotypes were identified. Naive TCR beta clonotypes were estimated from low-frequency clonotypes matched to each donor's FACS-determined naive share, without sorting.

Specimen: blood. The receptor chain draws on TRBV21-1 and TRBJ2-2. TRBV21-1 is termed a pseudogene. The TCR comes from a boy younger than 18 in good health. The CDR3 protein sequence reads: CASSKEEPNTGELFF. The nucleotides read TGTGCCAGCAGCAAAGAAGAGCCTAACACCGGGGAGCTGTTTTTT.